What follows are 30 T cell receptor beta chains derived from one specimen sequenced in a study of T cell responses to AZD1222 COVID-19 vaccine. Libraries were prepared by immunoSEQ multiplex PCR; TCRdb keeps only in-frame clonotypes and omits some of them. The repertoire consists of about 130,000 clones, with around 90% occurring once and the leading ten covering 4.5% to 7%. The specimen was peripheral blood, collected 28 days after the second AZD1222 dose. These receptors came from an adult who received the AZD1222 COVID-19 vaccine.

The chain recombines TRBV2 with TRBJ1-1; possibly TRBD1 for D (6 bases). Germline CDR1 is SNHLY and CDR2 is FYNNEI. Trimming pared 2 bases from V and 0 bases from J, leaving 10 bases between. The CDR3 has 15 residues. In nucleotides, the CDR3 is TGTGCCAGCAGTGAACAGGGGCACATGAACACTGAAGCTTTCTTT. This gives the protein CASSEQGHMNTEAFF.

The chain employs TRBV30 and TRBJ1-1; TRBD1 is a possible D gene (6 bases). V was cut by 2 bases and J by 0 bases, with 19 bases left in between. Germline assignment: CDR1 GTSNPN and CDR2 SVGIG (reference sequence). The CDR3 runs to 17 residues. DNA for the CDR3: TGTGCCTGGAGTCCGGGACACCAACGGGTTGTGAACACTGAAGCTTTCTTT. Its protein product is CAWSPGHQRVVNTEAFF.

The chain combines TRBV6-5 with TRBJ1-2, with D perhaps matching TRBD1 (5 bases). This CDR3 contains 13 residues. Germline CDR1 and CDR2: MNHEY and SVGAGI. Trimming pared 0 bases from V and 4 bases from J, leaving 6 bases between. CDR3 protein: CASSYSGTYGYTF. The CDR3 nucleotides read TGTGCCAGCAGTTACTCTGGGACCTATGGCTACACCTTC.

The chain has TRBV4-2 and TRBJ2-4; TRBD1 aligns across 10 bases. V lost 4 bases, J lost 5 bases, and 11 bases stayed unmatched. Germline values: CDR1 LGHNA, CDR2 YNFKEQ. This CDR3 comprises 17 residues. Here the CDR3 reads CASSPQAGTGDENIQYF. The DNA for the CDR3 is TGTGCCAGCAGCCCCCAGGCGGGGACAGGGGACGAAAACATTCAGTACTTC.

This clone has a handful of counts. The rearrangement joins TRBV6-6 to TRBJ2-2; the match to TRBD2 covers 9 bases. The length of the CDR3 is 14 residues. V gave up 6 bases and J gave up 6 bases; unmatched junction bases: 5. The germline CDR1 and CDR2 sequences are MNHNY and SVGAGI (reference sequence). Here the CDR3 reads CASRFSGSAGELFF. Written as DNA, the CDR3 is TGTGCCAGCAGATTTAGCGGGAGTGCCGGGGAGCTGTTTTTT.

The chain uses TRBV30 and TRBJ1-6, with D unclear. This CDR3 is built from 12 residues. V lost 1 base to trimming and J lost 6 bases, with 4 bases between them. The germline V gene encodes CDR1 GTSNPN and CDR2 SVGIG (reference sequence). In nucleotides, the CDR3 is TGTGCCTGGAGTGATAGTAATTCACCCCTCCACTTT. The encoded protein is CAWSDSNSPLHF.

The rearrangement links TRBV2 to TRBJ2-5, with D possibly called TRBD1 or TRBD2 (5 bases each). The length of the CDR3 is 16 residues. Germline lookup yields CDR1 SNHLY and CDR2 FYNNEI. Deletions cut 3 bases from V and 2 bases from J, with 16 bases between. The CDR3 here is CASSDPPGWGQETQYF. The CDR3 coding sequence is TGTGCCAGCAGTGATCCACCTGGGTGGGGGCAAGAGACCCAGTACTTC.

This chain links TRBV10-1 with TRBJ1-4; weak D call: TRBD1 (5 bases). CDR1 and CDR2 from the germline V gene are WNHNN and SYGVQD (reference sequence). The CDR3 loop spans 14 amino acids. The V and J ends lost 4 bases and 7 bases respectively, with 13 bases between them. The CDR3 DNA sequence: TGCGCCAGCAGTGCACTCCCGGGGGGTGAAAAACTGTTTTTT. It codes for CASSALPGGEKLFF.

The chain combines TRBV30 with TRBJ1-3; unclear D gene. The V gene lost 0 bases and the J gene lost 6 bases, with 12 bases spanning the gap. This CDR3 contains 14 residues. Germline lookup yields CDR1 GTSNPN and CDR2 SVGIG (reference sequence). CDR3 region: CAWSVGRVINTIYF. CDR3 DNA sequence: TGTGCCTGGAGTGTAGGCAGAGTAATAAACACCATATATTTT.

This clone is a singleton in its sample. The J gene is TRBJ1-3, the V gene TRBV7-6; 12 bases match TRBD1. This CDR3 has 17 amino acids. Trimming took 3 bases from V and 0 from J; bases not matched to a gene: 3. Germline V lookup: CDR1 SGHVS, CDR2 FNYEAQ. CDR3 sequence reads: CASSLGQGALSGNTIYF. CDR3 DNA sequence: TGTGCCAGCAGCTTGGGACAGGGGGCACTCTCTGGAAACACCATATATTTT.

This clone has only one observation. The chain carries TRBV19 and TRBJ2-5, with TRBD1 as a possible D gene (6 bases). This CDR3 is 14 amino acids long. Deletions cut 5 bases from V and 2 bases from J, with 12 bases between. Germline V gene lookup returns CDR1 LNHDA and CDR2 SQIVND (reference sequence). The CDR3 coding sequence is TGTGCCAGTAGTTCCGGGACAACTCAAGAGACCCAGTACTTC. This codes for CASSSGTTQETQYF.

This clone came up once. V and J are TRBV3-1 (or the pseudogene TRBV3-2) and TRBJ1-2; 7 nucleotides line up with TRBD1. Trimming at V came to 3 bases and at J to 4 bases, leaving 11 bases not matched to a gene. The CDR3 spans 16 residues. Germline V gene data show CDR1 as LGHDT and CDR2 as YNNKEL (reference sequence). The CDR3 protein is CASSQLGGQTSYGYTF. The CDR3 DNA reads TGTGCCAGCAGCCAGTTAGGGGGACAGACTTCCTATGGCTACACCTTC.

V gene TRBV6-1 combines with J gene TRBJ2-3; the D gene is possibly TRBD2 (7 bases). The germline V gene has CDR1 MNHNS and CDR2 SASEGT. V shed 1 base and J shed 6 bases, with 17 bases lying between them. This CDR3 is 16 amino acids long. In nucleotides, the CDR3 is TGTGCCAGCAGTGAAGGTTCCGCGGGGGCCGGGGATACGCAGTATTTT. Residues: CASSEGSAGAGDTQYF.

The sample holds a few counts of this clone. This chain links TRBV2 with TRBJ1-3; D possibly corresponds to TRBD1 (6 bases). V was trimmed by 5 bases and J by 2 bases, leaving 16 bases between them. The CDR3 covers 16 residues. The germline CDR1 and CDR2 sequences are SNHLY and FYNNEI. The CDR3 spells CASSNQGNPTGNTIYF. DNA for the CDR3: TGTGCCAGCAGTAATCAGGGGAATCCGACTGGAAACACCATATATTTT.

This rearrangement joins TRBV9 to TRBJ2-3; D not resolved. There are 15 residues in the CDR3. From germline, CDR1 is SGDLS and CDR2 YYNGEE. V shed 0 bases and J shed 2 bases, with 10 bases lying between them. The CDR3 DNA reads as TGTGCCAGCAGCGTAGGGTTAGAACTCACAGATACGCAGTATTTT. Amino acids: CASSVGLELTDTQYF.

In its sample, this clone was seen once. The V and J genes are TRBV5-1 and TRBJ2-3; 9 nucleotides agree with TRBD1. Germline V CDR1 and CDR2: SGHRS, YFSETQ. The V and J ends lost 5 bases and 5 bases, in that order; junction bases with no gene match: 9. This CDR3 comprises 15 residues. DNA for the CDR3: TGCGCCAGCAGTCAGACAGGGGGTTATATAGATACGCAGTATTTT. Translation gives CASSQTGGYIDTQYF.

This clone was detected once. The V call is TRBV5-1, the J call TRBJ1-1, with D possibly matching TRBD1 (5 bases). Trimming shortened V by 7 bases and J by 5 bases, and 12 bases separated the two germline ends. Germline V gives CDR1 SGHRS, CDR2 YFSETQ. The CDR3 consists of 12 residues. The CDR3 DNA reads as TGCGCCAGCTTTGGGCAGGGAACTGAAGCTTTCTTT. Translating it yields CASFGQGTEAFF.

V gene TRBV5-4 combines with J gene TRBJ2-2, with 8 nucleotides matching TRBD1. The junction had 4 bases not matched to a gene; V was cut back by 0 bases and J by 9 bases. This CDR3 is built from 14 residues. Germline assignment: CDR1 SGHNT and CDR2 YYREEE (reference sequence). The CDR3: CASSLGTGRRELFF. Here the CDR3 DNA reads TGTGCCAGCAGCTTGGGGACAGGGCGTAGGGAGCTGTTTTTT.

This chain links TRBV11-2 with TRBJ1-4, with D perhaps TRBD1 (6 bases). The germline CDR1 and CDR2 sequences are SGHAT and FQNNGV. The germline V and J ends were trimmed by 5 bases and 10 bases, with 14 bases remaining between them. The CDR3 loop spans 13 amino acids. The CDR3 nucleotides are TGTGCCAGCAGCCCTCGGACAGAGGGAAAACTGTTTTTT. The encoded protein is CASSPRTEGKLFF.

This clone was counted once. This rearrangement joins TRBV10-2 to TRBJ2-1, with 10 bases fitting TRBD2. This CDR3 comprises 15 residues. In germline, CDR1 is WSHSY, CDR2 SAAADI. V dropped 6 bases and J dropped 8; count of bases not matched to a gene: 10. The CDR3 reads CASRKTGTSVHEQFF. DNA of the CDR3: TGCGCCAGCAGGAAAACCGGGACTAGCGTGCATGAGCAGTTCTTC.

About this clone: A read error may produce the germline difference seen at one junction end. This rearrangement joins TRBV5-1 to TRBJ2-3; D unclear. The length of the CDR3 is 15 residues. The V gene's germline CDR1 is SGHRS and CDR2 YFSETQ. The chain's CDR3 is CASSLRTMNTHTQYF. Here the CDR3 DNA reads TGCGCCAGCAGCTTGAGAACTATGAACACACATACGCAGTATTTT.

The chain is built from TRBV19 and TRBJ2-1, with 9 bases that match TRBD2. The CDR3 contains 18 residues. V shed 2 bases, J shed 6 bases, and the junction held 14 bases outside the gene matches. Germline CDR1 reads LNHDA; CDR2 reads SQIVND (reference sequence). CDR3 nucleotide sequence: TGTGCCAGTAGTATAACCTCCCCTAGCGGGACGAGGGGCAATGAGCAGTTCTTC. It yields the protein CASSITSPSGTRGNEQFF.

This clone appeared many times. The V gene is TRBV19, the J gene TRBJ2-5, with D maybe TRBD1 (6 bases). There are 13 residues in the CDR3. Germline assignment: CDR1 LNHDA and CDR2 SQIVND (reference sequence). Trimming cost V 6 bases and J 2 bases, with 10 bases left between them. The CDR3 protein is CASSRQVQETQYF. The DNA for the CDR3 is TGTGCCAGTAGCCGACAGGTTCAAGAGACCCAGTACTTC. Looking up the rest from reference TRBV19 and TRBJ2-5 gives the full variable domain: DGGITQSPKYLFRKEGQNVTLSCEQNLNHDAMYWYRQDPGQGLRLIYYSQIVNDFQKGDIAEGYSVSREKKESFPLTVTSAQKNPTAFYLCASSRQVQETQYFGPGTRLLVL.

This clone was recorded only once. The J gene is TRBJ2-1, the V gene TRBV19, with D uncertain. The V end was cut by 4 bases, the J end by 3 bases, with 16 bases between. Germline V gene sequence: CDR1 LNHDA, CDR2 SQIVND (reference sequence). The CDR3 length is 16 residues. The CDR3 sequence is CASSTTFGAVYNEQFF. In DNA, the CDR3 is TGTGCCAGTAGTACAACCTTCGGTGCGGTCTACAATGAGCAGTTCTTC.

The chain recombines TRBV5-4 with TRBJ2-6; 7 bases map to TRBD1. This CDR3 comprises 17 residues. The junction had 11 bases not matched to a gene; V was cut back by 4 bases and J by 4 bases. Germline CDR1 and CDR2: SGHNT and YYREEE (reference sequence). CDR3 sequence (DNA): TGTGCCAGCAGCATGACTCTAGGGGGCTCCGGGGCCAACGTCCTGACTTTC. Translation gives CASSMTLGGSGANVLTF.

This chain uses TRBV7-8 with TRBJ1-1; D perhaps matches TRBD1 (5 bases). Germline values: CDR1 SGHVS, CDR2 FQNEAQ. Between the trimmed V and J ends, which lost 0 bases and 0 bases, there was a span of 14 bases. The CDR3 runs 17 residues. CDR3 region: CASSLARGGVLNTEAFF. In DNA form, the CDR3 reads TGTGCCAGCAGCTTAGCGCGGGGGGGGGTCCTGAACACTGAAGCTTTCTTT.

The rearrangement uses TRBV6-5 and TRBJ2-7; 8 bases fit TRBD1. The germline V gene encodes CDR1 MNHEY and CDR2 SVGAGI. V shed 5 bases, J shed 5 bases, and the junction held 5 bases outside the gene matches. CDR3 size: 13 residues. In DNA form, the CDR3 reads TGTGCCAGCAGTCTAAGGACAGGGAACGAGCAGTACTTC. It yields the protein CASSLRTGNEQYF.

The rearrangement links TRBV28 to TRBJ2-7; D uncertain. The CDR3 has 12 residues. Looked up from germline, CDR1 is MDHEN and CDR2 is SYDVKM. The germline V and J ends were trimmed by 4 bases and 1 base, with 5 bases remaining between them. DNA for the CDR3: TGTGCCAGCAGTTCGGTTTCCTACGAGCAGTACTTC. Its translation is CASSSVSYEQYF.

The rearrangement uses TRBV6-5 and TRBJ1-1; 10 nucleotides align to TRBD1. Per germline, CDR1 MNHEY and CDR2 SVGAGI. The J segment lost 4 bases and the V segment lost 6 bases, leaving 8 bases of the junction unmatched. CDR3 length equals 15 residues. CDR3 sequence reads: CASRLGTGEGTEAFF. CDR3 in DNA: TGTGCCAGCAGACTCGGGACAGGGGAGGGCACTGAAGCTTTCTTT.

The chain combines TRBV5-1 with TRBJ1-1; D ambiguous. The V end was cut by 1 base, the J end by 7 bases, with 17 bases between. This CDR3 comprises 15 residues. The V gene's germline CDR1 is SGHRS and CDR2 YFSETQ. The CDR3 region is CASSLLGSPNLEAFF. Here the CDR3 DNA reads TGCGCCAGCAGCTTGTTGGGATCTCCAAACCTTGAAGCTTTCTTT.